The T cell receptor beta chain described here comes from a study of T cell responses to AZD1222 COVID-19 vaccine. Points from the study as a whole: Donors in the cohort were predominantly white British and more often female, and clonal diversity was possibly underestimated.

Points on this clone: Its target is not known.

Only in-frame clones appear in the TCRdb table, and some are missing; sequencing was by immunoSEQ multiplex PCR. The sample has about 160,000 clones; 90% to 95% are singletons. Trimming stripped 4 bases from V and 3 bases from J, with 10 bases between. The CDR3 runs 14 residues. The V gene's germline CDR1 is MGHRA and CDR2 YSYEKL. The starting material was peripheral blood, obtained on day 0 of AZD1222 vaccination. This sequence was found in an adult in good health. This rearrangement joins TRBV4-1 to TRBJ1-5; D is unresolved. The CDR3 loop reads CASSLWEINQPQHF. CDR3 bases: TGCGCCAGCAGCCTATGGGAGATCAATCAGCCCCAGCATTTT.